This paragraph covers one TCR beta chain sequence. The target antigen is unknown. This record belongs to a study of T cell responses to AZD1222 COVID-19 vaccine. Per germline, CDR1 SGHRS and CDR2 YFSETQ. CDR3 length: 15 residues. Trimming cost V 0 bases and J 2 bases; bases outside gene matches: 5. Measured with immunoSEQ multiplex PCR; TCRdb has only the in-frame clones, and not every one. The data hold about 140,000 clones, with around 90% observed a single time. Study-wide findings and caveats: Spike-spanning, vaccine-associated CD4 TCRs were dominant at 160-218 and 743-854.

This receptor was obtained from an adult who received the AZD1222 COVID-19 vaccine. V usage is TRBV5-1 and J usage is TRBJ2-7; 7 bases are shared with TRBD1. This specimen was peripheral blood, taken 28 days after the second AZD1222 dose. CDR3 nucleotides: TGCGCCAGCAGCTTGGGGACAGGAACCGCCTACGAGCAGTACTTC. Its translation is CASSLGTGTAYEQYF.